This T cell receptor beta chain was captured by sequencing in a study of beta chain features in type 1 diabetes. Turning to the study itself: Sorted cells examined across all samples numbered around 99,000,000. Study-wide results and caveats: Moderately but significantly shorter TCRB CDR3s were found in Type 1 diabetes patients in all four CD4+ subsets.

The CDR3 is 14 residues long. V lost 6 bases, J lost 2 bases, and 11 bases lay in between. Germline lookup yields CDR1 SGHAT and CDR2 FQNNGV. This clone was observed a few times. Its antigen remains unknown. Of the isolated RNA, all was reverse transcribed, and so the sequenced material was expressed TCRB transcripts. Clones were sequenced by immunoSEQ multiplex PCR, and TCRdb holds only the in-frame ones, with some missing. Counted here are roughly 730,000 clones, under 15% occurring once; the ten biggest clones make up less than 0.025%. The receptor was derived from a man between 18 and 35 years old with type 1 diabetes. The sample taken for sequencing was naive CD4+ T cells from blood. This chain connects TRBV11-2 to TRBJ2-1, with D perhaps TRBD2 (6 bases). Here the CDR3 DNA reads TGTGCCAGCAGTCTTCGGACTACCTACAATGAGCAGTTCTTC. Residues: CASSLRTTYNEQFF.